This TCR beta chain was captured in a study of OX40 agonist ivuxolimab in advanced cancers. Study-wide background: Across the patients, intravenous ivuxolimab was delivered every 2 weeks at 0.01 to 10 mg/kg.

Clones were sequenced by immunoSEQ multiplex PCR, and TCRdb holds only the in-frame ones, with some missing. The sample lists around 100,000 clones; approximately 90% were seen once. This receptor was identified in an adult with an advanced solid tumor such as melanoma, head and neck, liver or kidney cancer. The sample consisted of CD4+ or CD8+ T cells sorted from blood, taken in a trial of the OX40 agonist ivuxolimab.

CDR3 residues: CASKGVSGELFF. In DNA, the CDR3 is TGTGCCAGTAAGGGCGTAAGCGGGGAGCTGTTTTTT. The chain carries TRBV19 and TRBJ2-2; D remains ambiguous. CDR3 length: 12 residues. Trimming cost V 7 bases and J 7 bases, with 10 bases left between them. Germline loops: CDR1 LNHDA, CDR2 SQIVND (reference sequence). Full variable domain (remainder filled in from reference TRBV19 and TRBJ2-2): DGGITQSPKYLFRKEGQNVTLSCEQNLNHDAMYWYRQDPGQGLRLIYYSQIVNDFQKGDIAEGYSVSREKKESFPLTVTSAQKNPTAFYLCASKGVSGELFFGEGSRLTVL.